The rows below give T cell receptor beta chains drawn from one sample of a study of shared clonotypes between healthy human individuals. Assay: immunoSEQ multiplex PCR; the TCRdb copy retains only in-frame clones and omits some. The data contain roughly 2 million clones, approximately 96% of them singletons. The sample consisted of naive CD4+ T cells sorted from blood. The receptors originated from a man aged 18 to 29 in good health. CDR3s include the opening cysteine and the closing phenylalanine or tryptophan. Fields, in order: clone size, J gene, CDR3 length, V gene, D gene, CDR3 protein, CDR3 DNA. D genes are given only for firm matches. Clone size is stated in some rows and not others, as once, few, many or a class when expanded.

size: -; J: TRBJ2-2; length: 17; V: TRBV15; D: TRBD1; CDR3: CAIIGTAKLFVTGELFF; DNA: TGTGCCATCATTGGGACAGCCAAATTATTCGTCACCGGGGAGCTGTTTTTT
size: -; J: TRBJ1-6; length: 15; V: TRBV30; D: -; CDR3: CAWSAGVSYNSPLHF; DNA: TGTGCCTGGAGTGCCGGGGTCTCCTATAATTCACCCCTCCACTTT
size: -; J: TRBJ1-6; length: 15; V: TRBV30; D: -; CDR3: CAWSRVNAYNSPLHF; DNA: TGTGCCTGGAGTCGGGTAAACGCCTATAATTCACCCCTCCACTTT
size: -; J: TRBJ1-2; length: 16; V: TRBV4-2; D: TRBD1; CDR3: CASSQDLSDRGYGYTF; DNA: TGTGCCAGCAGCCAAGACCTTTCGGACAGGGGCTATGGCTACACCTTC
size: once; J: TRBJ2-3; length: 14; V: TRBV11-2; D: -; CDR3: CASSEDRLRDTQYF; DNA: TGTGCCAGCAGCGAAGACAGGTTAAGAGATACGCAGTATTTT
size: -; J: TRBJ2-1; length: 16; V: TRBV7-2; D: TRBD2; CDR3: CASSPPGLAGGNEQFF; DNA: TGTGCCAGCAGCCCCCCCGGACTAGCGGGAGGAAATGAGCAGTTCTTC
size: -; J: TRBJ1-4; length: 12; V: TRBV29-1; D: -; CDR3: CSGGGQREKLFF; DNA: TGCAGCGGCGGGGGGCAGCGAGAAAAACTGTTTTTT
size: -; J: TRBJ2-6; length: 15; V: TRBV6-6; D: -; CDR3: CASRLGSAGANVLTF; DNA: TGTGCCAGCAGACTCGGGTCAGCGGGGGCCAACGTCCTGACTTTC
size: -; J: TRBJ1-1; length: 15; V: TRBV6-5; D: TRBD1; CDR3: CASNRLQGAGTEAFF; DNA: TGTGCCAGCAATCGCTTACAGGGGGCCGGCACTGAAGCTTTCTTT
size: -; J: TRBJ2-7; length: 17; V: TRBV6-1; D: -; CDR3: CASSDYRSGVLSYEQYF; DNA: TGTGCCAGCAGTGATTACAGGTCCGGGGTCCTCTCCTACGAGCAGTACTTC
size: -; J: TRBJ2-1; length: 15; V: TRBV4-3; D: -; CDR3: CASSLDWSSYNEQFF; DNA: TGCGCCAGCAGCTTAGACTGGAGCTCCTACAATGAGCAGTTCTTC
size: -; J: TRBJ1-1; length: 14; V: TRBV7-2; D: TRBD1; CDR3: CASTKDRGALGTFF; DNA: TGTGCCAGCACCAAGGACAGGGGGGCCCTCGGGACTTTCTTT
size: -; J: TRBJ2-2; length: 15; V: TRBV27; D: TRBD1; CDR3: CASSPGTVNTGELFF; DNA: TGTGCCAGCAGTCCCGGGACAGTCAACACCGGGGAGCTGTTTTTT
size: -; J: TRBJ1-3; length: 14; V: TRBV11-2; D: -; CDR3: CASSQTGSGNTIYF; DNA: TGTGCCAGCAGCCAGACGGGATCTGGAAACACCATATATTTT
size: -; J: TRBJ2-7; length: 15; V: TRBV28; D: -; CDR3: CASSSPGTSPYEQYF; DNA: TGTGCCAGCAGTTCCCCGGGGACCTCTCCCTACGAGCAGTACTTC
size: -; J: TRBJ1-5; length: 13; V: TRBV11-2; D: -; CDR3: CASAGGDNQPQHF; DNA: TGTGCCAGCGCTGGGGGGGACAATCAGCCCCAGCATTTT
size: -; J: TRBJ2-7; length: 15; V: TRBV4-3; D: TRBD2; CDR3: CASSLQAGGSYEQYF; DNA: TGCGCCAGCAGCCTCCAAGCGGGAGGGTCCTACGAGCAGTACTTC
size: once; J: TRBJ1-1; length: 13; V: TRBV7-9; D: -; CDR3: CASSPGQGTEAFF; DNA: TGTGCCAGCAGCCCAGGGCAGGGGACTGAAGCTTTCTTT
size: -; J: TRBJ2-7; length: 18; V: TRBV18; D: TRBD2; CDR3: CASSQGLAGVTHFYEQYF; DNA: TGTGCCAGCTCTCAAGGACTAGCGGGAGTTACCCATTTCTACGAGCAGTACTTC
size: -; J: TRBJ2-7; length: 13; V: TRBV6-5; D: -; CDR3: CASRPGATYEQYF; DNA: TGTGCCAGCAGGCCAGGGGCGACCTACGAGCAGTACTTC
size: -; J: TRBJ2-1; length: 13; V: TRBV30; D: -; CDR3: CAWKKSSYNEQFF; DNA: TGTGCCTGGAAAAAGAGCTCCTACAATGAGCAGTTCTTC
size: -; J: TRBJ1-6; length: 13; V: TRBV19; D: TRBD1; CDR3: CASGGQGMTPLHF; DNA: TGTGCCAGTGGGGGACAGGGGATGACACCCCTCCACTTT
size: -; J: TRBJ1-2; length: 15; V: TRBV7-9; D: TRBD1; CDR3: CASSLATGADYGYTF; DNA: TGTGCCAGCAGCCTAGCAACAGGGGCTGACTATGGCTACACCTTC
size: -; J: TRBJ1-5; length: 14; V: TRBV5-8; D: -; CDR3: CASSLAREHQPQHF; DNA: TGTGCCAGCAGCTTGGCCAGGGAGCATCAGCCCCAGCATTTT
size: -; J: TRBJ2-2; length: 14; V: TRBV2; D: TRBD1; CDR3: CASRGTGVAGELFF; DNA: TGTGCCAGCAGAGGCACAGGGGTTGCCGGGGAGCTGTTTTTT
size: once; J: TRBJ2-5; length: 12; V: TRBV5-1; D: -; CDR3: CASSSPPETQYF; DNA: TGCGCCAGCAGCTCCCCTCCGGAGACCCAGTACTTC
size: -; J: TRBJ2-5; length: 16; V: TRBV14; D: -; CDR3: CASSQGAAGRLETQYF; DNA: TGTGCCAGCAGCCAAGGGGCGGCAGGGCGATTAGAGACCCAGTACTTC
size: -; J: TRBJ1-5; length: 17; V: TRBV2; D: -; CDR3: CASSDFKGIVDNQPQHF; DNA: TGTGCCAGCAGTGACTTTAAAGGGATTGTGGACAATCAGCCCCAGCATTTT
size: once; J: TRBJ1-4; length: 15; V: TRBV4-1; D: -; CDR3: CASSRNPTVDEKLFF; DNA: TGCGCCAGCAGCCGAAACCCGACGGTGGATGAAAAACTGTTTTTT
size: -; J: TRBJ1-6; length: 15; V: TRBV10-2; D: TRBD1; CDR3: CASSATGGWDSPLHF; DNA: TGCGCCAGCAGTGCAACAGGGGGCTGGGATTCACCCCTCCACTTT
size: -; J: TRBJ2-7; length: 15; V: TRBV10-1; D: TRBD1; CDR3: CASSFTGTASYEQYF; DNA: TGCGCCAGCAGCTTCACCGGGACAGCCTCCTACGAGCAGTACTTC
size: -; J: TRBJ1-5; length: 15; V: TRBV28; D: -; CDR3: CASTLGGWYNQPQHF; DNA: TGTGCCAGCACCCTAGGGGGTTGGTACAATCAGCCCCAGCATTTT
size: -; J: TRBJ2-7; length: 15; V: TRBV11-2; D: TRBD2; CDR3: CASSPRLAGGLEQYF; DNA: TGTGCCAGCAGCCCCCGACTAGCGGGAGGACTCGAGCAGTACTTC
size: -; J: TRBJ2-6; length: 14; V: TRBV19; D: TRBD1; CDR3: CASSRGSGANVLTF; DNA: TGTGCCAGTAGCAGGGGGTCTGGGGCCAACGTCCTGACTTTC
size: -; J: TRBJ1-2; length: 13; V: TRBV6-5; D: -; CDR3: CASSYSVGDGYTF; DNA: TGTGCCAGCAGTTACTCTGTCGGGGATGGCTACACCTTC
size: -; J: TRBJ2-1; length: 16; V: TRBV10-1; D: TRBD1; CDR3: CASSEKVAGGRDEQFF; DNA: TGCGCCAGCAGTGAGAAGGTTGCAGGGGGCCGGGATGAGCAGTTCTTC
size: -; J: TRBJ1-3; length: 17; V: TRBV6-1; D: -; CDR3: CASSEYGGRLSGNTIYF; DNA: TGTGCCAGCAGTGAATACGGGGGGCGGTTATCTGGAAACACCATATATTTT
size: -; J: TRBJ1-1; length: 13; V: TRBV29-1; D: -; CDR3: CSARDGINTEAFF; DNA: TGCAGCGCCCGGGACGGAATCAACACTGAAGCTTTCTTT
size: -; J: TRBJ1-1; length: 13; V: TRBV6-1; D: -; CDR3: CASSEGRNTEAFF; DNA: TGTGCCAGCAGTGAGGGACGGAACACTGAAGCTTTCTTT
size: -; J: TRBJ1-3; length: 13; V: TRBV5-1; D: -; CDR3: CASSLGPLDTIYF; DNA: TGCGCCAGCAGTCTGGGACCATTGGACACCATATATTTT